Each of the 17 T cell receptor beta chains below was sequenced from the same sample in a study of OX40 agonist ivuxolimab in advanced cancers. Libraries were prepared by immunoSEQ multiplex PCR; TCRdb keeps only in-frame clonotypes and omits some of them. The sample contains fewer than 25,000 clones, over 80% of which appear only once. Sequences were derived from CD4+ or CD8+ T cells sorted from blood, sampled in a trial of the OX40 agonist ivuxolimab. The receptor set was obtained from an adult with an advanced solid tumor such as melanoma, head and neck, liver or kidney cancer.

J is TRBJ2-7 and V is TRBV7-9; 7 positions match TRBD1. This CDR3 is 13 amino acids long. CDR1 is SEHNR and CDR2 is FQNEAQ in the germline V gene (reference sequence). V shed 1 base, J shed 6 bases, and the junction held 3 bases outside the gene matches. The CDR3 protein is CASSLDRGGEQYF. CDR3 nucleotide sequence: TGTGCCAGCAGCTTAGACAGGGGTGGCGAGCAGTACTTC.

This clone was recorded at least ten times. As DNA, the CDR3 is TGTGCCAGCAGCCAAGAAACCGGGCTTAGCACAGATACGCAGTATTTT. This translates into CASSQETGLSTDTQYF. The chain recombines TRBV4-2 with TRBJ2-3; no firm D call. CDR1 and CDR2 (germline): LGHNA, YNFKEQ. V lost 0 bases and J 0 bases, leaving 10 bases between the germline ends. The CDR3 has 16 residues.

This CDR3 reads CASSLKVGGPVVSYEQYF. The CDR3 DNA reads as TGTGCCAGCAGTTTGAAAGTGGGGGGGCCGGTGGTCTCCTACGAGCAGTACTTC. The V call is TRBV28, the J call TRBJ2-7; D is perhaps TRBD2 (7 bases). Germline V gene sequence: CDR1 MDHEN, CDR2 SYDVKM. Trimming left V 3 bases short and J 0 bases short, with 21 bases between. The CDR3 is 18 residues long.

This rearrangement joins TRBV9 to TRBJ1-5; the D gene is possibly TRBD1 (6 bases). The CDR3 runs to 14 residues. CDR1 is SGDLS, CDR2 YYNGEE, per germline. The V end lost 2 bases, the J end lost 5 bases, and 11 bases lay between the germline ends. The CDR3 sequence: CASSVGGAHQPQHF. CDR3 sequence (DNA): TGTGCCAGCAGCGTCGGGGGGGCTCATCAGCCCCAGCATTTT.

The chain couples TRBV5-4 to TRBJ1-3; D not certain. CDR1 and CDR2 from the germline V gene are SGHNT and YYREEE (reference sequence). CDR3 length: 15 amino acids. V was cut by 2 bases and J by 0 bases, with 9 bases left in between. The CDR3 DNA is TGTGCCAGCAGCTTTGTCGGTGGCTCTGGAAACACCATATATTTT. Amino acids: CASSFVGGSGNTIYF.

This chain connects TRBV28 to TRBJ2-5; 7 bases line up with TRBD1. V lost 3 bases and J lost 2; bases outside the gene matches: 3. The CDR3 sequence is 14 residues long. CDR1 is MDHEN, CDR2 SYDVKM, per germline. The CDR3 region has the DNA TGTGCCAGCAGTTTTACAGGGGTTCAAGAGACCCAGTACTTC. This codes for CASSFTGVQETQYF.

V usage is TRBV29-1 and J usage is TRBJ2-1; the D gene is possibly TRBD1 (6 bases). CDR3 length: 11 amino acids. Trimming left V 3 bases short and J 6 bases short, with 6 bases between. The germline V gene encodes CDR1 SQVTM and CDR2 ANQGSEA. The CDR3: CSVDRGNEQFF. CDR3 DNA: TGCAGCGTTGACAGGGGCAATGAGCAGTTCTTC.

The gene calls are TRBV6-1 and TRBJ2-1; no firm D call. V lost 5 bases and J 0 bases, leaving 11 bases between the germline ends. CDR3 size: 15 residues. The germline CDR1 and CDR2 sequences are MNHNS and SASEGT. The CDR3 bases are TGTGCCAGCAGTCGTGACTTACCCTCCTACAATGAGCAGTTCTTC. Protein: CASSRDLPSYNEQFF.

The V gene is TRBV6-1, the J gene TRBJ2-7; D tentatively reads TRBD1 or TRBD2 (5 bases each). The CDR3 runs 14 residues. V was trimmed by 7 bases and J by 2 bases, leaving 15 bases between them. CDR1 is MNHNS and CDR2 is SASEGT in the germline V gene. CDR3 loop: CASTLRDGTYEQYF. CDR3 in DNA: TGTGCCAGCACCCTCCGGGACGGAACCTACGAGCAGTACTTC.

The CDR3 loop is CASSPEGGGYEQYF. The DNA for the CDR3 is TGTGCCAGCAGCCCTGAAGGGGGGGGTTACGAGCAGTACTTC. The chain joins TRBV9 to TRBJ2-7; maybe TRBD2 (7 bases). Germline V gives CDR1 SGDLS, CDR2 YYNGEE. The V gene lost 4 bases and the J gene lost 4 bases, with 15 bases spanning the gap. This CDR3 has 14 residues.

The chain joins TRBV4-1 to TRBJ1-6; D remains ambiguous. The germline V gene encodes CDR1 MGHRA and CDR2 YSYEKL. V was trimmed by 0 bases and J by 9 bases, leaving 15 bases between them. The CDR3 contains 16 residues. The chain's CDR3 is CASSQEEGRRGSPLHF. DNA for the CDR3: TGCGCCAGCAGCCAAGAAGAAGGTAGGCGGGGTTCACCCCTCCACTTT.

This clone was seen only a few times. The rearrangement joins TRBV28 to TRBJ1-2, with D uncertain. This CDR3 has 15 amino acids. Germline values: CDR1 MDHEN, CDR2 SYDVKM. Deletions cut 4 bases from V and 4 bases from J, with 16 bases between. The CDR3 region has the DNA TGTGCCAGCAGTTCCCTACAAACAGATCTCTATGGCTACACCTTC. Residues: CASSSLQTDLYGYTF.

The chain uses TRBV11-2 and TRBJ1-1; D remains unclear. This CDR3 is 12 amino acids long. Trimming took 5 bases from V and 9 from J, leaving 13 bases between them. Germline V gene sequence: CDR1 SGHAT, CDR2 FQNNGV. This CDR3 is CASSPLGVQAFF. CDR3 coding DNA: TGTGCCAGCAGCCCTCTCGGAGTTCAAGCTTTCTTT.

The gene calls are TRBV9 and TRBJ1-6, with TRBD1 identical over 11 bases. The CDR3 extends over 14 amino acids. V gave up 4 bases and J gave up 10 bases; unmatched junction bases: 4. Germline assignment: CDR1 SGDLS and CDR2 YYNGEE. CDR3 residues: CASSRDRGGSPLHF. As DNA, the CDR3 is TGTGCCAGCAGCCGGGACAGGGGGGGATCACCCCTCCACTTT.

The gene calls are TRBV4-3 and TRBJ1-1, with D unresolved. Germline V CDR1 and CDR2: LGHNA, YSLEER. Trimming took 0 bases from V and 1 from J, leaving 12 bases between them. The CDR3 covers 16 residues. The CDR3 DNA is TGCGCCAGCAGCCAAGATATCACGGTGACGAACACTGAAGCTTTCTTT. It yields the protein CASSQDITVTNTEAFF.

The V call is TRBV5-5, the J call TRBJ2-7; 9 bases map to TRBD1. There are 15 residues in the CDR3. Germline values: CDR1 SGHKS, CDR2 YYEKEE (reference sequence). The V and J ends lost 2 bases and 3 bases, in that order; junction bases with no gene match: 6. The CDR3 protein is CASSFETGGFYEQYF. The CDR3 region has the DNA TGTGCCAGCAGCTTCGAGACAGGGGGGTTCTACGAGCAGTACTTC. The full variable domain, with the rest looked up from reference TRBV5-5 and TRBJ2-7, is DAGVTQSPTHLIKTRGQQVTLRCSPISGHKSVSWYQQVLGQGPQFIFQYYEKEERGRGNFPDRFSARQFPNYSSELNVNALLLGDSALYLCASSFETGGFYEQYFGPGTRLTVT.

The chain uses TRBV11-2 and TRBJ2-7, with 10 positions matching TRBD1. Germline V lookup: CDR1 SGHAT, CDR2 FQNNGV. The V and J ends lost 8 bases and 2 bases, in that order; junction bases with no gene match: 9. The CDR3 is made up of 15 amino acids. For the CDR3, the DNA is TGTGCCAGCTTGACACCGGGACAGGGGACCTACGAGCAGTACTTC. Translating it yields CASLTPGQGTYEQYF.